The entry that follows covers one T cell receptor beta chain sequence. The data were taken from a study of OX40 agonist ivuxolimab in advanced cancers. Clones were read by immunoSEQ multiplex PCR, and TCRdb kept only the in-frame ones, dropping some. The sample records tens of thousands of clones, 92% being singletons. Sample: CD4+ or CD8+ T cells sorted from blood, taken in a trial of the OX40 agonist ivuxolimab. This sequence was found in an adult with an advanced solid tumor such as melanoma, head and neck, liver or kidney cancer.

The CDR3, as DNA: TGTGCCAGCAGCCGGGCAGCGGATGCCTACGAGCAGTACTTC. Protein: CASSRAADAYEQYF. This chain joins TRBV14 and TRBJ2-7; the D gene is possibly TRBD2 (5 bases). V lost 4 bases and J 2 bases, leaving 12 bases between the germline ends. The CDR3 runs to 14 residues. CDR1 is SGHDN and CDR2 is FVKESK in the germline V gene.